The next 22 T cell receptor beta chains were all read from a single sample in a study of blood T cell repertoires in COVID-19. The table came from immunoSEQ multiplex PCR; TCRdb's copy has only in-frame clones and leaves some out. The table lists 45,000 or so clones, approximately 85% of them singletons. The sample consisted of peripheral blood. These receptors were collected from a woman older than 75 with acute or convalescent COVID-19.

The V call is TRBV14, the J call TRBJ2-7; 11 bases are a match to TRBD2. J lost 6 bases, V lost 4 bases, and 8 bases had no gene match. Germline assignment: CDR1 SGHDN and CDR2 FVKESK. CDR3 size: 15 residues. Written as DNA, the CDR3 is TGTGCCAGCAGCCCATTAGCGGGAGGGCCTTTCGAGCAGTACTTC. It translates to CASSPLAGGPFEQYF.

This chain connects TRBV4-2 to TRBJ2-3; D call uncertain. Trimming left V 0 bases short and J 2 bases short, with 3 bases between. The CDR3 has 13 amino acids. Germline CDR1 LGHNA, CDR2 YNFKEQ. CDR3 DNA: TGTGCCAGCAGCCAAGAACTCACAGATACGCAGTATTTT. It translates to CASSQELTDTQYF.

The chain joins TRBV4-2 to TRBJ1-1, with 8 nucleotides matching TRBD1. From germline, CDR1 is LGHNA and CDR2 YNFKEQ. J gave up 4 bases and V 4 bases, and 5 bases lay outside the gene matches. This CDR3 comprises 14 residues. CDR3 sequence: CASSLDRAGTEAFF. The DNA of the CDR3 is TGTGCCAGCAGCCTGGACAGGGCGGGCACTGAAGCTTTCTTT.

The gene calls are TRBV19 and TRBJ1-5, with a weak D call TRBD1 (5 bases). The V and J ends lost 4 bases and 0 bases respectively, with 22 bases between them. The germline CDR1 and CDR2 sequences are LNHDA and SQIVND (reference sequence). This CDR3 is 19 amino acids long. The chain's CDR3 is CASSTPPGLPTYSNQPQHF. In nucleotides, the CDR3 is TGTGCCAGTAGTACCCCGCCGGGACTCCCCACTTATAGCAATCAGCCCCAGCATTTT.

V usage is TRBV3-1 (or the pseudogene TRBV3-2) and J usage is TRBJ2-1; 7 bases match TRBD2. The germline V gene has CDR1 LGHDT and CDR2 YNNKEL (reference sequence). J gave up 6 bases and V 0 bases, and 5 bases lay outside the gene matches. The CDR3 has 15 amino acids. The CDR3 DNA sequence: TGTGCCAGCAGCCAAGACTTGGGGGAGGGCAATGAGCAGTTCTTC. It is translated as CASSQDLGEGNEQFF.

The rearrangement uses TRBV3-1 (or the pseudogene TRBV3-2) and TRBJ2-3; maybe TRBD2 (5 bases). Germline loops: CDR1 LGHDT, CDR2 YNNKEL (reference sequence). This CDR3 region has 14 residues. The V end lost 3 bases, the J end lost 6 bases, and 13 bases lay between the germline ends. CDR3 amino acids: CASSQDSYVDTQYF. The CDR3 DNA follows: TGTGCCAGCAGCCAGGACTCATACGTGGATACGCAGTATTTT.

This clone was recorded only once. V gene TRBV5-1 combines with J gene TRBJ1-2; TRBD1 aligns across 11 bases. The germline V gene encodes CDR1 SGHRS and CDR2 YFSETQ. V shed 3 bases, J shed 4 bases, and the junction held 2 bases outside the gene matches. The CDR3 contains 14 residues. This CDR3 reads CASSSGTGGYGYTF. CDR3 in DNA: TGCGCCAGCAGCTCCGGGACAGGGGGCTATGGCTACACCTTC. The whole variable domain, remainder taken from reference TRBV5-1 and TRBJ1-2, is KAGVTQTPRYLIKTRGQQVTLSCSPISGHRSVSWYQQTPGQGLQFLFEYFSETQRNKGNFPGRFSGRQFSNSRSEMNVSTLELGDSALYLCASSSGTGGYGYTFGSGTRLTVV.

The chain has TRBV6-4 and TRBJ1-2; tentative D call: TRBD1 (5 bases). The CDR3 totals 13 residues. Germline loops: CDR1 MRHNA, CDR2 SNTAGT. The germline V and J ends were trimmed by 3 bases and 5 bases, with 10 bases remaining between them. DNA of the CDR3: TGTGCCAGCAGTGAAGGGAGGGGTTATGGCTACACCTTC. It yields the protein CASSEGRGYGYTF.

The chain joins TRBV12-3 or TRBV12-4 to TRBJ2-1; TRBD2 might be the D (6 bases). This CDR3 contains 13 residues. Trimming removed 6 bases at V and 9 bases at J, with 15 bases between. The CDR3 loop reads CASSSGDSFEQFF. The CDR3 DNA is TGTGCCAGCAGCTCGGGAGATAGCTTTGAGCAGTTCTTC.

The chain combines TRBV12-3 or TRBV12-4 with TRBJ2-3; no firm D call. The CDR3 runs to 12 residues. Trimming took 5 bases from V and 6 from J, leaving 9 bases between them. CDR3 in amino acids: CASSPLSDTQYF. For the CDR3, the DNA is TGTGCCAGCAGTCCCCTCTCGGATACGCAGTATTTT.

The rearrangement uses TRBV14 and TRBJ2-3; 9 bases agree with TRBD1. V shed 1 base and J 0 bases; nucleotides not matched to a gene: 2. This CDR3 spans 16 amino acids. In germline, CDR1 is SGHDN, CDR2 FVKESK. CDR3 residues: CASSQGGTGSTDTQYF. As DNA, the CDR3 is TGTGCCAGCAGCCAAGGCGGGACAGGGAGCACAGATACGCAGTATTTT. The full variable domain, in which reference TRBV14 and TRBJ2-3 provide the parts outside the CDR3, is EAGVTQFPSHSVIEKGQTVTLRCDPISGHDNLYWYRRVMGKEIKFLLHFVKESKQDESGMPNNRFLAERTGGTYSTLKVQPAELEDSGVYFCASSQGGTGSTDTQYFGPGTRLTVL.

The CDR3 nucleotides read TGTGCCAGTAGTATAGCCCGGGGACATCAACCAGCTAACTATGGCTACACCTTC. Translating it yields CASSIARGHQPANYGYTF. This rearrangement joins TRBV19 to TRBJ1-2; perhaps TRBD1 as D (6 bases). The V gene lost 1 base and the J gene lost 0 bases, with 18 bases spanning the gap. The CDR3 is 18 amino acids. CDR1 LNHDA and CDR2 SQIVND come from the germline V gene (reference sequence).

This chain joins TRBV4-2 and TRBJ1-6, with a tentative D call TRBD1 (5 bases). Germline lookup yields CDR1 LGHNA and CDR2 YNFKEQ. The V gene lost 0 bases and the J gene lost 5 bases, with 11 bases spanning the gap. The CDR3 runs 16 residues. CDR3 sequence reads: CASSQEGGADNSPLHF. CDR3 sequence (DNA): TGTGCCAGCAGCCAAGAGGGAGGGGCCGATAATTCACCCCTCCACTTT.

The V and J genes are TRBV6-5 and TRBJ2-3; 9 positions match TRBD2. This CDR3 spans 14 amino acids. Germline V gives CDR1 MNHEY, CDR2 SVGAGI. The junction had 9 bases not matched to a gene; V was cut back by 8 bases and J by 6 bases. The DNA for the CDR3 is TGTGCCAGCGACCCGGGACTAGCAACCGATACGCAGTATTTT. Its translation: CASDPGLATDTQYF.

The chain uses TRBV11-1 and TRBJ2-1; 14 bases match TRBD2. The CDR3 runs 16 residues. V lost 7 bases, J lost 8 bases, and 10 bases stayed unmatched. Germline V CDR1 and CDR2: SGHAT, FQDESV (reference sequence). The CDR3: CASTISVGLAGDEQFF. CDR3 in DNA: TGTGCCAGCACCATCTCGGTGGGACTAGCGGGAGATGAGCAGTTCTTC.

The chain uses TRBV7-8 and TRBJ2-1; the match to TRBD1 covers 9 bases. The germline gives CDR1 SGHVS, CDR2 FQNEAQ. The CDR3 extends over 14 amino acids. Trimming cost V 5 bases and J 8 bases; bases outside gene matches: 7. This CDR3 is CASSVGTGSDEQFF. CDR3 DNA sequence: TGTGCCAGCAGCGTAGGGACAGGGTCGGATGAGCAGTTCTTC.

The chain uses TRBV7-8 and TRBJ1-3; TRBD1 might be the D (5 bases). The CDR3 has 17 amino acids. In germline, CDR1 is SGHVS, CDR2 FQNEAQ. V shed 1 base and J shed 1 base, with 14 bases lying between them. CDR3 sequence: CASSLVGDSDSGNTIYF. DNA for the CDR3: TGTGCCAGCAGCTTAGTCGGCGACAGCGATTCTGGAAACACCATATATTTT.

J is TRBJ1-6 and V is TRBV13; D is uncertain. Trimming removed 0 bases from V and 9 bases from J, with 9 bases in between. Germline V gene sequence: CDR1 PRHDT, CDR2 FYEKMQ (reference sequence). The CDR3 has 14 amino acids. DNA of the CDR3: TGTGCCAGCAGCTTAGGACAACCTCCTTCACCCCTCCACTTT. Encoded protein: CASSLGQPPSPLHF. Using reference TRBV13 and TRBJ1-6 for the parts outside the CDR3, the full variable domain is AAGVIQSPRHLIKEKRETATLKCYPIPRHDTVYWYQQGPGQDPQFLISFYEKMQSDKGSIPDRFSAQQFSDYHSELNMSSLELGDSALYFCASSLGQPPSPLHFGNGTRLTVT.

The J gene is TRBJ2-7, the V gene TRBV7-2; 7 bases align to TRBD1. V lost 5 bases and J lost 0; bases outside the gene matches: 4. The CDR3 runs to 14 residues. Germline CDR1 is SGHTA and CDR2 is FQGNSA. The CDR3 loop reads CASSPGQVSYEQYF. The CDR3 nucleotides are TGTGCCAGCAGCCCCGGACAGGTCTCCTACGAGCAGTACTTC.

V and J are TRBV30 and TRBJ1-5, with D possibly matching TRBD1 (5 bases). CDR1 and CDR2 (germline): GTSNPN, SVGIG (reference sequence). The length of the CDR3 is 17 residues. V was trimmed by 7 bases and J by 1 base, leaving 23 bases between them. The CDR3 spells CAFELSYSGRSNQPQHF. The CDR3 nucleotides read TGTGCCTTCGAGCTATCCTATTCAGGGAGGAGCAATCAGCCCCAGCATTTT.

V is TRBV5-5 and J is TRBJ1-2; D is uncertain. V lost 0 bases and J lost 0, with 6 bases in between. CDR1 and CDR2 (germline): SGHKS, YYEKEE (reference sequence). The CDR3 is 14 residues long. The chain's CDR3 is CASSLDRANYGYTF. The DNA for the CDR3 is TGTGCCAGCAGCTTGGACAGAGCTAACTATGGCTACACCTTC.

The V gene is TRBV27, the J gene TRBJ2-3, with 7 bases identical to TRBD2. The CDR3 sequence is 15 residues long. Germline CDR1 reads MNHEY; CDR2 reads SMNVEV (reference sequence). Trimming took 8 bases from V and 4 from J; bases not matched to a gene: 12. The CDR3 reads CASRYLLGGADTQYF. The CDR3 nucleotides are TGTGCCAGCCGTTACTTGTTGGGGGGGGCAGATACGCAGTATTTT.